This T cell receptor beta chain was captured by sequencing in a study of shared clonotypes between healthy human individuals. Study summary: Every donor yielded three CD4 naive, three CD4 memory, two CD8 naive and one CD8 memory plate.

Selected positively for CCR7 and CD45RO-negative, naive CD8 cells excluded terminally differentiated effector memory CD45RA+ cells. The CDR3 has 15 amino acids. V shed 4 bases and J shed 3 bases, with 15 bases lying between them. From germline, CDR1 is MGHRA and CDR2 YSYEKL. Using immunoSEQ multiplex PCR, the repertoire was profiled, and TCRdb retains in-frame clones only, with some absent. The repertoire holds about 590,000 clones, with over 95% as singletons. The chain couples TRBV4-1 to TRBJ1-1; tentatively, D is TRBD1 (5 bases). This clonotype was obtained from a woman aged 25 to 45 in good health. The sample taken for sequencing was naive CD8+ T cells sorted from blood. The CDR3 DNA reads TGCGCCAGCAGCCCTGGCCCCGGGACGGACACTGAAGCTTTCTTT. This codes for CASSPGPGTDTEAFF.